This T cell receptor (beta chain) was observed in a study of T cells after yellow fever vaccination. At the level of the study: Fractions low in cell number were prepared with SMART-Seq v4 Ultra Low Input. Broader study findings: The secondary response showed a weaker magnitude and a faster peak, day 5 versus 15. The study re-detected most primary-vaccination clones after the booster (96% CD4, 88% CD8).

TCRdb re-derived calls from the 5' RACE reads in MiXCR, one entry per CDR3 protein. The table lists hundreds of thousands of distinct CDR3 sequences, about 12% of them singletons. Comments on this clonotype: The antigen remains undetermined.

Trimming left V 1 base short and J 9 bases short, with 16 bases between. Germline CDR1 and CDR2: SGHTA and FQGNSA. This CDR3 has 16 residues. The sequence came from a man aged 25 to 40 who received the YFV17D yellow fever vaccine. The source material was PBMCs, sampled on the day of the yellow fever booster vaccination. J is TRBJ1-6 and V is TRBV7-2; D perhaps matches TRBD1 (5 bases). The CDR3 spells CASSLDSPGYPSPLHF. The CDR3 bases are TGTGCCAGCAGCTTAGATAGCCCAGGGTATCCTTCACCCCTCCACTTT.